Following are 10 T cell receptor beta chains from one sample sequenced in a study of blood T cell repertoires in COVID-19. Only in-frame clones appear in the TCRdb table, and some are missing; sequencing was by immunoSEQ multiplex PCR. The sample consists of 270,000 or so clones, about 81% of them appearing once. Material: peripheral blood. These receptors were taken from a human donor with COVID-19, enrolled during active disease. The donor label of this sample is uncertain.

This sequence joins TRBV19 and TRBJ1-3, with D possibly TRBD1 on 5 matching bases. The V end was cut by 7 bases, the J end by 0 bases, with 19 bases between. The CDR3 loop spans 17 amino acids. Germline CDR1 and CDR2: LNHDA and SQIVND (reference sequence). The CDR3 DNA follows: TGTGCCAGTACCCCAACTTTAGGCGGGACCTCTGGAAACACCATATATTTT. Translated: CASTPTLGGTSGNTIYF.

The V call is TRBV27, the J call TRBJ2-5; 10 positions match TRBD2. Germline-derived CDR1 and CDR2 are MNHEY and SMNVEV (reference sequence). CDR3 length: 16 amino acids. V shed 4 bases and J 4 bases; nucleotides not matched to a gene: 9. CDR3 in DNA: TGTGCCAGCAGTTCCCCACAGCGGGAGGGCCGAGAGACCCAGTACTTC. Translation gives CASSSPQREGRETQYF.

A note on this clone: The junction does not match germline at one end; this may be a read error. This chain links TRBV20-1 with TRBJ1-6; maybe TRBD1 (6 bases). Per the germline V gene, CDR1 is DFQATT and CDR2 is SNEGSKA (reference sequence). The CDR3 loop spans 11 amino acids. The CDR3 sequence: CTPGRGQVSDF. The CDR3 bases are TGCACCCCCGGGCGGGGGCAAGTGTCCGACTTT.

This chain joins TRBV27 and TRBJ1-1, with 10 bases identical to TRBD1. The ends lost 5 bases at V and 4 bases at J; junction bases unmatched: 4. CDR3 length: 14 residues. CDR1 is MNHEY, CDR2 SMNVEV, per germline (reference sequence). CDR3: CASSDRDRGTEAFF. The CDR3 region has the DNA TGTGCCAGCAGTGACCGGGACAGGGGCACTGAAGCTTTCTTT.

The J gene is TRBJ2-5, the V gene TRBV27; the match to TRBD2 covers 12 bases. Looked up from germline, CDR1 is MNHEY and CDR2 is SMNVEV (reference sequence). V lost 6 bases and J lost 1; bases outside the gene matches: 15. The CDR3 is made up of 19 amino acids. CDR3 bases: TGTGCCAGCAGCACTTTCCCGGGACTAGCGGGCTCTCGCCAAGAGACCCAGTACTTC. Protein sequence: CASSTFPGLAGSRQETQYF.

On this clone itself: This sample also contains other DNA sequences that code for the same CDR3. CDR3 in DNA: TGTGCCAGCAGTGAAGCGCGGGGGACTGAAGCTTTCTTT. Its translation: CASSEARGTEAFF. The V gene is TRBV6-1, the J gene TRBJ1-1; possibly TRBD1 for D (5 bases). Germline-derived CDR1 and CDR2 are MNHNS and SASEGT. The CDR3 length is 13 residues. V shed 0 bases and J shed 5 bases, with 7 bases lying between them.

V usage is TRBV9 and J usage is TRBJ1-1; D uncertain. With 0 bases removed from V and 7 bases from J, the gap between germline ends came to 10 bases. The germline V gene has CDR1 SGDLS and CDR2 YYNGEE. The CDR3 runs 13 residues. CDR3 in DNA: TGTGCCAGCAGCGTAGGGTTAGAGGTTGAAGCTTTCTTT. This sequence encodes CASSVGLEVEAFF.

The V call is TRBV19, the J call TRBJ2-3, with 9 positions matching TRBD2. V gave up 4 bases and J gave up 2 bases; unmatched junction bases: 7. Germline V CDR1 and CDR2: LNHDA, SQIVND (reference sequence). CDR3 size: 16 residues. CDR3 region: CASSTSLAGITDTQYF. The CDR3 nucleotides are TGTGCCAGTAGTACCTCGCTAGCGGGAATCACAGATACGCAGTATTTT.

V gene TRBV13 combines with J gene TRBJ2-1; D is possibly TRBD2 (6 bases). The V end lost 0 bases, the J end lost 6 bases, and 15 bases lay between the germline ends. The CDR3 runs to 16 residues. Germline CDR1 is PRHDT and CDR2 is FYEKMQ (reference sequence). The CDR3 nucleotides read TGTGCCAGCAGCTTAGGTGGGGCTAGCGAAACCAATGAGCAGTTCTTC. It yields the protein CASSLGGASETNEQFF.

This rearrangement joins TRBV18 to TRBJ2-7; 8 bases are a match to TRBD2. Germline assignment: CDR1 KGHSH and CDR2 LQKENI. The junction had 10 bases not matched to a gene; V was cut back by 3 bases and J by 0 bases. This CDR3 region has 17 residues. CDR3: CASSPTSGPTYSYEQYF. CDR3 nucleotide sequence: TGTGCCAGCTCACCTACTAGCGGACCTACCTACTCCTACGAGCAGTACTTC.